Listed below are T cell receptor beta chains from one sample, sequenced in a study of cytomegalovirus exposure and HLA in healthy donors. Assay used: immunoSEQ multiplex PCR; TCRdb lists only in-frame clones, some missing. The table has approximately 58,000 clones, 83% seen once; the top ten hold about 4.3%. The sequenced sample consisted of PBMCs. These receptors all stem from a man aged 25 to 40 in good health and CMV-seronegative. The CDR3 runs from the conserved cysteine through the conserved F or W. D genes are given only for firm matches. Clone size, where shown, is once, few, many, or a class for clones that have expanded.

- | TRBJ1-1 | TRBV5-1 | - | TGCGCCAGCAGCTTGGCCCAGGGGCTCATGAACACTGAAGCTTTCTTT | CASSLAQGLMNTEAFF
TRBD1 | TRBJ2-7 | TRBV27 | - | TGTGCCAGCAGTTTCACAGGGGGAACATACGAGCAGTACTTC | CASSFTGGTYEQYF
TRBD1 | TRBJ1-4 | TRBV30 | - | TGTGCCTGGAGTGTAGGTAACCAGGGGGGCGAAAAACTGTTTTTT | CAWSVGNQGGEKLFF
TRBD1 | TRBJ2-7 | TRBV6-1 | few | TGTGCCAGCAGTGAAATGAGGGGGCGCGGGTACGAGCAGTACTTC | CASSEMRGRGYEQYF
- | TRBJ1-4 | TRBV5-4 | few | TGTGCCAGCAGCCCGGGGGGCCGGAGTAATGAAAAACTGTTTTTT | CASSPGGRSNEKLFF
TRBD2 | TRBJ2-3 | TRBV6-4 | - | TGTGCCAGCAGTGTTCGGGGGGAGACAGATACGCAGTATTTT | CASSVRGETDTQYF
- | TRBJ1-2 | TRBV2 | once | TGTGCCAGCAGTGAAAGGGGTCAAGGAGTTGGCTACACCTTC | CASSERGQGVGYTF
- | TRBJ1-2 | TRBV7-3 | - | TGTGCCAGCAGTCCGGCGGGGGGGCTTGATGGCTACACCTTC | CASSPAGGLDGYTF
- | TRBJ2-2 | TRBV5-4 | - | TGTGCCAGCAGCTTGGGGGTGGGGCAGAACACCGGGGAGCTGTTTTTT | CASSLGVGQNTGELFF
- | TRBJ2-7 | TRBV21-1 | - | TGTGCCAGCAGCAAAGTTAGATGGACAGGGGAGGCCTACGAGCAGTACTTC | CASSKVRWTGEAYEQYF
TRBD1 | TRBJ2-5 | TRBV9 | few | TGTGCCAGCAGCGTAGGGACAGGGCGGGAGACCCAGTACTTC | CASSVGTGRETQYF
- | TRBJ1-2 | TRBV5-1 | - | TGCGCCAGCAGCTTCCATACAGATAAATTTACTAACTATGGCTACACCTTC | CASSFHTDKFTNYGYTF
TRBD2 | TRBJ2-2 | TRBV18 | - | TGTGCCAGCTCACCGCAAGTCGGACTAGAGAACACCGGGGAGCTGTTTTTT | CASSPQVGLENTGELFF
TRBD1 | TRBJ1-1 | TRBV6-6 | - | TGTGCCAGCAGTTACCCAACAGGGGCCCCGGAAGCTTTCTTT | CASSYPTGAPEAFF
- | TRBJ1-1 | TRBV7-9 | - | TGTGCCAGCAGCTTAGCGGGGGGACCGGACACTGAAGCTTTCTTT | CASSLAGGPDTEAFF
TRBD1 | TRBJ1-6 | TRBV27 | once | TGTGCCAGCAGTTCCCTAGGACAGGGAAATTCACCCCTCCACTTT | CASSSLGQGNSPLHF
TRBD1 | TRBJ1-4 | TRBV5-6 | - | TGTGCCAGCAGTCCCTGGCGGGAGACAGGGGGAAAACTGTTTTTT | CASSPWRETGGKLFF
TRBD2 | TRBJ2-2 | TRBV11-2 | once | TGTGCCAGCAGCTTAGTTGCGGGAGTCGCCGGGGAGCTGTTTTTT | CASSLVAGVAGELFF
- | TRBJ2-7 | TRBV27 | - | TGTGCCAGCAGCTCACCCGGGACAAAAGGGCTCTACGAGCAGTACTTC | CASSSPGTKGLYEQYF
TRBD2 | TRBJ2-2 | TRBV15 | - | TGTGCCACCAGCACCTGGACTAGGACCGGGGAGCTGTTTTTT | CATSTWTRTGELFF
- | TRBJ2-7 | TRBV27 | - | TGTGCCAGCAGTTCCGGCGCAGGGTTATCGTACGAGCAGTACTTC | CASSSGAGLSYEQYF
- | TRBJ1-2 | TRBV6-5 | - | TGTGCCAGCAGTTACTCATCGGGACACTTTGACTATGGCTACACCTTC | CASSYSSGHFDYGYTF
- | TRBJ1-6 | TRBV7-9 | - | TGTGCCAGCAGCCCTGTCGGGGGGCTGTATTCACCCCTCCACTTT | CASSPVGGLYSPLHF
- | TRBJ1-1 | TRBV30 | few | TGTGCCTGGAGTGACCGGGGGGGAGTCACTGAAGCTTTCTTT | CAWSDRGGVTEAFF
- | TRBJ1-2 | TRBV5-6 | - | TGTGCCAGCAGCTTGGTCGGCAGAGGCTATGGCTACACCTTC | CASSLVGRGYGYTF
- | TRBJ2-7 | TRBV2 | - | TGTGCCAGCAGTCCGGAGGGCGGTGGGGCCTACGAGCAGTACTTC | CASSPEGGGAYEQYF
TRBD1 | TRBJ2-7 | TRBV27 | once | TGTGCCAGCAGTCCCCAGGCCCGGACAGGGGTGCCCTACGAGCAGTACTTC | CASSPQARTGVPYEQYF
- | TRBJ2-2 | TRBV4-2 | once | TGTGCCAGCAGCCAAGACGGGTCCCCCGACACCGGGGAGCTGTTTTTT | CASSQDGSPDTGELFF
- | TRBJ2-5 | TRBV5-5 | once | TGTGCCAGCAGCTTTCTAAGCGGGTTAGGGGAAGAGACCCAGTACTTC | CASSFLSGLGEETQYF
- | TRBJ1-1 | TRBV6-5 | few | TGTGCCAGCACCGGACTGCACACTGAAGCTTTCTTT | CASTGLHTEAFF
TRBD1 | TRBJ1-5 | TRBV7-8 | - | TGTGCCAGCAGCGCAGGGACAGTTAATCAGCCCCAGCATTTT | CASSAGTVNQPQHF
TRBD2 | TRBJ2-7 | TRBV7-2 | - | TGTGCCAGCAGCTTCCCAAGGGGACGGGCGGGAGGTGCCTACGAGCAGTACTTC | CASSFPRGRAGGAYEQYF
- | TRBJ1-1 | TRBV18 | - | TGTGCCAGCTCGTTCTTGGGCCCCGGCACTGAAGCTTTCTTT | CASSFLGPGTEAFF
- | TRBJ2-3 | TRBV5-1 | - | TGCGCCAGCAGCTTGGAAGTGGGGCTCACAGATACGCAGTATTTT | CASSLEVGLTDTQYF
TRBD2 | TRBJ2-2 | TRBV4-3 | - | TGCGCCAGCAGCCACCGTAGCGGGGGACCCCTACCGTACGAGCTGTTTTTT | CASSHRSGGPLPYELFF
TRBD1 | TRBJ1-5 | TRBV27 | - | TGTGCCAGCAGTTTATCCGGGACAGGGGTCCGACAGCCCCAGCATTTT | CASSLSGTGVRQPQHF
- | TRBJ2-5 | TRBV5-1 | - | TGCGCCAGCAGCTTGGGTGGGGGAGGCCAAGAGACCCAGTACTTC | CASSLGGGGQETQYF
TRBD1 | TRBJ1-1 | TRBV19 | - | TGTGCCAGTAGTGAGGACGGGACAGGGCATACTGAAGCTTTCTTT | CASSEDGTGHTEAFF
- | TRBJ1-5 | TRBV5-4 | few | TGTGCCAGCAGCTTGGGCGGTGGGGGAGGCGAGCAGCCCCAGCATTTT | CASSLGGGGGEQPQHF
- | TRBJ2-7 | TRBV7-8 | - | TGTGCCAGCAGCCAAGTCCCATCGACAGACTACGAGCAGTACTTC | CASSQVPSTDYEQYF
TRBD1 | TRBJ1-1 | TRBV7-2 | - | TGTGCCAGCAGCTTAGAAGGGACAGGGTACGACACTGAAGCTTTCTTT | CASSLEGTGYDTEAFF
- | TRBJ1-2 | TRBV5-1 | - | TGCGCCAGCAGCTTGAACACAGCTAACTATGGCTACACCTTC | CASSLNTANYGYTF
- | TRBJ2-1 | TRBV29-1 | - | TGCAGCATCAGCGACAATGAGCAGTTCTTC | CSISDNEQFF
TRBD1 | TRBJ1-3 | TRBV11-2 | - | TGTGCCAGCAGCTTAGACGGGACAGGGAAGAACACCATATATTTT | CASSLDGTGKNTIYF
- | TRBJ1-3 | TRBV14 | - | TGTGCCAGCAGCCCCCTCTCTGGAAACACCATATATTTT | CASSPLSGNTIYF
- | TRBJ1-1 | TRBV9 | - | TGTGCCAGCAGCAGGGCCTCAGGGGTCACTGAAGCTTTCTTT | CASSRASGVTEAFF
- | TRBJ2-3 | TRBV30 | - | TGTGCCTGGAGTGATGGAGCAGATACGCAGTATTTT | CAWSDGADTQYF
TRBD2 | TRBJ2-7 | TRBV7-9 | - | TGTTCCAGCAGCCCGCCGGGGGGGACTAGCGGGAGCTACGAGCAGTACTTC | CSSSPPGGTSGSYEQYF
TRBD1 | TRBJ2-2 | TRBV7-9 | - | TGTTCCAGCAGCCCAGAGACAGGGCCGAACACCGGGGAGCTGTTTTTT | CSSSPETGPNTGELFF
TRBD1 | TRBJ2-6 | TRBV18 | - | TGTGCCAGCTCACCACCGGGAACAGGGGTTGGGGCCAACGTCCTGACTTTC | CASSPPGTGVGANVLTF
- | TRBJ1-1 | TRBV5-1 | once | TGCGCCAGCAGCGTCTATCAGGCTTCTGAAGCTTTCTTT | CASSVYQASEAFF
- | TRBJ2-5 | TRBV5-1 | - | TGCGCCAGCAGCTTCGCCCCGGAGGACCTGGACCCAATTTTGAAAGAGACCCAGTACTTC | CASSFAPEDLDPILKETQYF
TRBD1 | TRBJ2-5 | TRBV12-5 | - | TGTGCTAGTGGCTCGGGACAGGGGTTGGAGACCCAGTACTTC | CASGSGQGLETQYF
- | TRBJ1-1 | TRBV27 | - | TGTGCCAGCAGTTTGGAGTCCGGACGGGGTGAAGCTTTCTTT | CASSLESGRGEAFF
TRBD1 | TRBJ2-1 | TRBV4-3 | medium-sized | TGCGCCAGCAGCCAAGAGACAGGGGCGGGGAATGAGCAGTTCTTC | CASSQETGAGNEQFF
- | TRBJ1-1 | TRBV9 | - | TGTGCCAGCAGCCCCCGAGCCGAGGGCACTGAAGCTTTCTTT | CASSPRAEGTEAFF
TRBD1 | TRBJ2-3 | TRBV7-2 | - | TGTGCCAGCAGCCGACAGGGGAAGGGCACAGATACGCAGTATTTT | CASSRQGKGTDTQYF
- | TRBJ2-7 | TRBV19 | - | TGTGCCAGTAGTATAGAAGAAACAGGCTCCTACGAGCAGTACTTC | CASSIEETGSYEQYF
TRBD1 | TRBJ1-1 | TRBV6-6 | few | TGTGCCAGCAGCCGTCCCGGGACAGGTTTGAACACTGAAGCTTTCTTT | CASSRPGTGLNTEAFF